Shown below are 4 T cell receptor beta chains from a single sample sequenced in a study of OX40 agonist ivuxolimab in advanced cancers. Assay: immunoSEQ multiplex PCR; the TCRdb copy retains only in-frame clones and omits some. In the table there are about 58,000 clones, less than 85% of which are singletons. The material sequenced was CD4+ or CD8+ T cells sorted from blood, taken in a trial of the OX40 agonist ivuxolimab. These TCRs come from an adult with an advanced solid tumor such as melanoma, head and neck, liver or kidney cancer.

The chain carries TRBV5-1 and TRBJ2-1; 9 positions match TRBD1. Trimming at V came to 4 bases and at J to 7 bases, leaving 6 bases not matched to a gene. CDR1 and CDR2 from the germline V gene are SGHRS and YFSETQ. This CDR3 is built from 14 residues. CDR3 coding DNA: TGCGCCAGCAGCCTGGAGGGACAGGGAAATGAGCAGTTCTTC. Its translation: CASSLEGQGNEQFF.

The chain has TRBV5-1 and TRBJ1-2; D is unclear. CDR1 and CDR2 (germline): SGHRS, YFSETQ. CDR3 size: 12 residues. V was cut by 1 base and J by 8 bases, with 9 bases left in between. CDR3 amino acids: CASSLNVGGYTF. The CDR3 coding sequence is TGCGCCAGCAGCTTGAATGTGGGAGGCTACACCTTC. Combining the CDR3 with reference TRBV5-1 and TRBJ1-2 gives the whole variable domain KAGVTQTPRYLIKTRGQQVTLSCSPISGHRSVSWYQQTPGQGLQFLFEYFSETQRNKGNFPGRFSGRQFSNSRSEMNVSTLELGDSALYLCASSLNVGGYTFGSGTRLTVV.

This clone was seen only once. The chain has TRBV4-2 and TRBJ1-5; 7 nucleotides line up with TRBD1. CDR1 and CDR2 from the germline V gene are LGHNA and YNFKEQ. The CDR3 covers 17 residues. The V gene end was trimmed by 0 bases and the J gene end by 1 base; junction bases not matched to a gene: 6. The CDR3 region is CASSQDVQGWSNQPQHF. The DNA of the CDR3 is TGTGCCAGCAGCCAAGATGTACAGGGGTGGAGCAATCAGCCCCAGCATTTT.

The chain's CDR3 is CASSGSLADYGYTF. In DNA, the CDR3 is TGTGCCAGTAGCGGATCCCTGGCGGACTATGGCTACACCTTC. The V and J genes are TRBV19 and TRBJ1-2, with no clear D. This CDR3 contains 14 residues. The germline V gene has CDR1 LNHDA and CDR2 SQIVND (reference sequence). V lost 6 bases and J lost 3, with 14 bases in between.